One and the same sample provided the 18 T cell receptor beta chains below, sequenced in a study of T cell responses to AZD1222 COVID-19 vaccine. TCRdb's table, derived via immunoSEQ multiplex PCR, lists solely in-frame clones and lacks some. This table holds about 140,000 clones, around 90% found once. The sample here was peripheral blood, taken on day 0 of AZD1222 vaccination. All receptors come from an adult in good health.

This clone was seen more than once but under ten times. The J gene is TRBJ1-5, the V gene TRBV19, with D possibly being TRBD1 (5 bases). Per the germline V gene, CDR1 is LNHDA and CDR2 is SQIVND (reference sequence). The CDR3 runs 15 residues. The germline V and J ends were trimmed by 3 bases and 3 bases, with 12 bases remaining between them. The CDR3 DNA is TGTGCCAGTAGTATTTTAGGGGCAGACAATCAGCCCCAGCATTTT. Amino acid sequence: CASSILGADNQPQHF.

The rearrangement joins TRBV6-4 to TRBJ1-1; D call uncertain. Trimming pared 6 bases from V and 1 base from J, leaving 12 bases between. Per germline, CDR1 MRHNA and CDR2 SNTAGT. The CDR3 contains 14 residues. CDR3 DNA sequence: TGTGCCAGCAGCCAAGACGGGGAGAACACTGAAGCTTTCTTT. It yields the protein CASSQDGENTEAFF.

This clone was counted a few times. The CDR3 reads CAWSGSSGYTF. CDR3 DNA sequence: TGTGCCTGGAGTGGTTCGAGCGGCTACACCTTC. The genes are TRBV30 and TRBJ1-2; no clear D gene. The CDR3 loop spans 11 amino acids. The V and J ends lost 1 base and 8 bases respectively, with 8 bases between them. Looked up from germline, CDR1 is GTSNPN and CDR2 is SVGIG (reference sequence).

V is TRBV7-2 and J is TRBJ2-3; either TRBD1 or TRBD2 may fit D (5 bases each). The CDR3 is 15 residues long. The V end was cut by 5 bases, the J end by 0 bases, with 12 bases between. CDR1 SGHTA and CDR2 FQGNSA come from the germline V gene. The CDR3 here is CASSRIGDSTDTQYF. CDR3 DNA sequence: TGTGCCAGCAGCCGCATCGGGGACAGCACAGATACGCAGTATTTT.

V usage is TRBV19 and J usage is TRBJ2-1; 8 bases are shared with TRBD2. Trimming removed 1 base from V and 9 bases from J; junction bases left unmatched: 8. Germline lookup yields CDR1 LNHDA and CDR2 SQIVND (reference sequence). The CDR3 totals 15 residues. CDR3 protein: CASSIVTSGSVEQFF. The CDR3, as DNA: TGTGCCAGTAGTATAGTTACTAGCGGTTCAGTTGAGCAGTTCTTC.

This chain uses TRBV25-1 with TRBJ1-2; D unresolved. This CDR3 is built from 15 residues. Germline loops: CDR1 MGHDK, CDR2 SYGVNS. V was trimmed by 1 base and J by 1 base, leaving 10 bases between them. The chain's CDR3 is CASSEFGGNNYGYTF. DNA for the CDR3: TGTGCCAGCAGTGAATTCGGAGGGAATAACTATGGCTACACCTTC.

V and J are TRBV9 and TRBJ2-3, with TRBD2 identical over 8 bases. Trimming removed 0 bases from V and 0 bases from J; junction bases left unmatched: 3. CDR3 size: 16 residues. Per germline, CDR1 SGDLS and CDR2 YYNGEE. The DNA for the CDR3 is TGTGCCAGCAGCGTAGTAGCTAGCGGGAGCACAGATACGCAGTATTTT. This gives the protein CASSVVASGSTDTQYF.

The CDR3 protein is CASSLQRETQYF. The CDR3 DNA reads TGTGCCAGCAGCCTCCAAAGAGAGACCCAGTACTTC. The chain has TRBV28 and TRBJ2-5; D unresolved. Germline loops: CDR1 MDHEN, CDR2 SYDVKM. The length of the CDR3 is 12 residues. V was clipped by 6 bases and J by 4 bases, with 9 bases between them.

The CDR3 nucleotides read TGTGCCAGCAGCTCGTATGAAAAACTGTTTTTT. It is translated as CASSSYEKLFF. The V call is TRBV7-6, the J call TRBJ1-4; D is ambiguous. CDR1 and CDR2 (germline): SGHVS, FNYEAQ. V gave up 4 bases and J gave up 6 bases, with 3 bases separating them. The CDR3 runs to 11 residues.

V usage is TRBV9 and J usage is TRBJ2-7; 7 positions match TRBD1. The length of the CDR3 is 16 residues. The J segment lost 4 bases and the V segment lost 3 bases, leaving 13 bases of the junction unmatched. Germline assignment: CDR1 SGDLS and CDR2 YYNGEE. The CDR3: CASSAAPGTASYEQYF. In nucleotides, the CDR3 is TGTGCCAGCAGCGCGGCCCCCGGGACAGCCTCTTACGAGCAGTACTTC.

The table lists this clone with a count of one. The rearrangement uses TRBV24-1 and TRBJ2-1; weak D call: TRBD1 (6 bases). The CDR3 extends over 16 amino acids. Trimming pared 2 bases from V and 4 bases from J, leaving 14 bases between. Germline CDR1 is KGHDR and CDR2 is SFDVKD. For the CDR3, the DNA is TGTGCCACCAGTGATTCAACAGGGACGGATTACAATGAGCAGTTCTTC. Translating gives CATSDSTGTDYNEQFF.

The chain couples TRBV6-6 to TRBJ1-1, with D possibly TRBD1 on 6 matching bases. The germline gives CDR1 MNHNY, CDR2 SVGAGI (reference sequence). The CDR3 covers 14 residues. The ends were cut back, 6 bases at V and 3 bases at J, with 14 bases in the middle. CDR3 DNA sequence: TGTGCCAGCAGAACACAGGGTAAGGACACTGAAGCTTTCTTT. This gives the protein CASRTQGKDTEAFF.

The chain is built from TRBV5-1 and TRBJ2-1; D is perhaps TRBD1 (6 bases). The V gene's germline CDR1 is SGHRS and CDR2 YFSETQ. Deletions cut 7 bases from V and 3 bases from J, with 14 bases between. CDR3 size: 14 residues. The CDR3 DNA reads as TGCGCCAGCCAACTTCCGGGACACTACAATGAGCAGTTCTTC. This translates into CASQLPGHYNEQFF.

CDR3 bases: TGTGCCAGCAGCCCTCAACGGGGCAGTCTCGTTAGCGACGAGCAGTACTTC. It specifies CASSPQRGSLVSDEQYF. The gene calls are TRBV5-4 and TRBJ2-7; D could derive from TRBD1 or TRBD2 (5 bases each). CDR1 SGHNT and CDR2 YYREEE come from the germline V gene (reference sequence). Trimming removed 4 bases from V and 5 bases from J, with 25 bases in between. The CDR3 runs 17 residues.

CDR3 protein: CASSPGQDATEAFF. The CDR3 bases are TGCGCCAGCAGCCCAGGACAGGACGCCACTGAAGCTTTCTTT. J is TRBJ1-1 and V is TRBV5-1, with 7 bases matching TRBD1. The CDR3 has 14 amino acids. The ends lost 4 bases at V and 4 bases at J; junction bases unmatched: 7. The germline gives CDR1 SGHRS, CDR2 YFSETQ.

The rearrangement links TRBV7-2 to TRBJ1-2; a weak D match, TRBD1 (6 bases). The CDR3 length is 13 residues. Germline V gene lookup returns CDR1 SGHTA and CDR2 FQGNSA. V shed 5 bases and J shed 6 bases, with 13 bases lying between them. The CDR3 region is CASSPGQINGYTF. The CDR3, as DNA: TGTGCCAGCAGCCCAGGACAGATTAATGGCTACACCTTC.

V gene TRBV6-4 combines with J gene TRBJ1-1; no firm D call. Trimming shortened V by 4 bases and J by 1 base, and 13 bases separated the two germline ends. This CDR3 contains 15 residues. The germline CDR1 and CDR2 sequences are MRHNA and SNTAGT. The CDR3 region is CASSVDGSRNTEAFF. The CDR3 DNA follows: TGTGCCAGCAGTGTGGACGGATCCAGGAACACTGAAGCTTTCTTT.

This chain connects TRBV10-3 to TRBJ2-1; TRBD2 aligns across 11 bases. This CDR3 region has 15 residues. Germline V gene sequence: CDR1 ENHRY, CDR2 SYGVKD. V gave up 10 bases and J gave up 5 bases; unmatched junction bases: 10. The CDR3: CATGGTSGSDNEQFF. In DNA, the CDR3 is TGTGCCACGGGGGGGACTAGCGGTAGTGACAATGAGCAGTTCTTC.